The 9 T cell receptor beta chains presented below share a single source sample, sequenced in a study of cytomegalovirus exposure and HLA in healthy donors. Some clones are missing from TCRdb's copy, which holds only in-frame ones; the method was immunoSEQ multiplex PCR. The data hold 82,000 or so clones, with over 85% observed a single time. Source material: PBMCs. The origin of the receptors is a woman in her late teens or twenties in good health and CMV-seronegative.

The gene calls are TRBV4-1 and TRBJ1-2; D remains unclear. V gave up 0 bases and J gave up 7 bases, with 12 bases separating them. The CDR3 extends over 14 amino acids. Germline lookup yields CDR1 MGHRA and CDR2 YSYEKL. In DNA, the CDR3 is TGCGCCAGCAGCCAAGATCCACACGGAGTTGGCTACACCTTC. Amino acids: CASSQDPHGVGYTF.

Concerning this clone itself: Other DNA sequences in the sample encode the same CDR3. The rearrangement joins TRBV19 to TRBJ1-2; the match to TRBD1 covers 10 bases. Germline CDR1 is LNHDA and CDR2 is SQIVND (reference sequence). V shed 9 bases, J shed 5 bases, and the junction held 3 bases outside the gene matches. The length of the CDR3 is 12 residues. The CDR3 reads CASRDRGYGYTF. The CDR3 region has the DNA TGTGCCAGCCGGGACAGGGGTTATGGCTACACCTTC.

The chain uses TRBV6-4 and TRBJ1-6; possibly TRBD1 for D (5 bases). CDR1 and CDR2 from the germline V gene are MRHNA and SNTAGT. The CDR3 covers 15 residues. V lost 6 bases, J lost 7 bases, and 16 bases lay in between. CDR3: CASSITGTENSPLHF. CDR3 sequence (DNA): TGTGCCAGCAGCATAACCGGGACTGAGAATTCACCCCTCCACTTT.

The genes are TRBV28 and TRBJ2-7; 9 positions agree with TRBD1. J gave up 2 bases and V 2 bases, and 16 bases lay outside the gene matches. The CDR3 extends over 19 amino acids. Germline V CDR1 and CDR2: MDHEN, SYDVKM. CDR3 nucleotide sequence: TGTGCCAGCAGTTTAAAGGACAGGGGAAATCGAAAAGCTACCTACGAGCAGTACTTC. Protein sequence: CASSLKDRGNRKATYEQYF.

The rearrangement uses TRBV5-8 and TRBJ2-1; 11 nucleotides line up with TRBD1. CDR3 length equals 12 residues. V lost 4 bases and J lost 15; bases outside the gene matches: 6. Germline CDR1 reads SGHTS; CDR2 reads YDEGEE. The CDR3 DNA reads TGTGCCAGCAGCCGGACAGGGGGCAAGTCGTTCTTC. Protein sequence: CASSRTGGKSFF.

This clone has only one observation. The chain links TRBV29-1 to TRBJ1-5; D call uncertain. Germline V gene data show CDR1 as SQVTM and CDR2 as ANQGSEA. Trimming removed 5 bases from V and 4 bases from J, with 12 bases in between. The CDR3 sequence is 13 residues long. This CDR3 is CSVSGSENQPQHF. CDR3 coding DNA: TGCAGCGTTTCCGGGTCGGAAAATCAGCCCCAGCATTTT.

The chain couples TRBV14 to TRBJ1-1, with a weak D call TRBD1 (5 bases). Trimming removed 1 base at V and 4 bases at J, with 19 bases between. The CDR3 is 17 amino acids. CDR1 is SGHDN, CDR2 FVKESK, per germline. Here the CDR3 reads CASSQVEVVWGVTEAFF. DNA of the CDR3: TGTGCCAGCAGCCAAGTCGAAGTTGTGTGGGGCGTCACTGAAGCTTTCTTT.

The V and J genes are TRBV9 and TRBJ2-7; a weak D match, TRBD2 (6 bases). V was shortened by 0 bases and J by 6 bases, with 10 bases between the two germline ends. Germline V CDR1 and CDR2: SGDLS, YYNGEE. The CDR3 extends over 13 amino acids. The CDR3 here is CASSVGSGSEQYF. CDR3 in DNA: TGTGCCAGCAGCGTAGGGAGCGGGTCCGAGCAGTACTTC. Full variable domain (rest looked up from reference TRBV9 and TRBJ2-7): DSGVTQTPKHLITATGQRVTLRCSPRSGDLSVYWYQQSLDQGLQFLIQYYNGEERAKGNILERFSAQQFPDLHSELNLSSLELGDSALYFCASSVGSGSEQYFGPGTRLTVT.

The chain joins TRBV15 to TRBJ2-7; perhaps TRBD2 as D (5 bases). CDR1 and CDR2 from the germline V gene are LNHNV and YYDKDF (reference sequence). The CDR3 has 12 amino acids. Trimming took off 3 bases at V and 2 bases at J, with 5 bases between the two ends. The CDR3 nucleotides read TGTGCCACCAGCAGCGGGGCCTACGAGCAGTACTTC. Protein sequence: CATSSGAYEQYF.